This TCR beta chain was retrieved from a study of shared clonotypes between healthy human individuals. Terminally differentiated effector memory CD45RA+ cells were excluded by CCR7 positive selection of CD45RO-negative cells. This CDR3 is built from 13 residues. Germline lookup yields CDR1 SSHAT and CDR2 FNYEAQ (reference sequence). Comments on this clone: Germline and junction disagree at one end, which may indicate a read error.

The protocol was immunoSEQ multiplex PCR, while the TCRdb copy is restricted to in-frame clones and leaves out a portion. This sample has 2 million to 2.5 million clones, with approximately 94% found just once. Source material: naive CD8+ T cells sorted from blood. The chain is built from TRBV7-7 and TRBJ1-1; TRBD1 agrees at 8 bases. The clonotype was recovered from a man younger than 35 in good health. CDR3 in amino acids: CASSTGTGSEAFF. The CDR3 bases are TGTGCTAGCAGCACAGGGACAGGCAGCGAAGCTTTCTTT.